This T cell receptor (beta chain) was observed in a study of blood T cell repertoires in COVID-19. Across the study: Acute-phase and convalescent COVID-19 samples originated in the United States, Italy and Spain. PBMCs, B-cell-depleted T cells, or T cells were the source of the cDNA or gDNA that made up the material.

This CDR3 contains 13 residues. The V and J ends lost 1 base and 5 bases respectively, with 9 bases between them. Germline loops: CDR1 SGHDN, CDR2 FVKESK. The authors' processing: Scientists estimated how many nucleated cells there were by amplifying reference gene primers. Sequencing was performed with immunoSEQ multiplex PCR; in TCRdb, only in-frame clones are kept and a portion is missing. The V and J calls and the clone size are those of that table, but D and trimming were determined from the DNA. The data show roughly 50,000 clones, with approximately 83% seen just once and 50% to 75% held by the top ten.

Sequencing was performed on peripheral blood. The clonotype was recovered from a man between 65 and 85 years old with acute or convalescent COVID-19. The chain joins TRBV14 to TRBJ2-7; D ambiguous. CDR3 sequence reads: CASSQAPKHEQYF. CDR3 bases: TGTGCCAGCAGCCAAGCGCCAAAGCACGAGCAGTACTTC.